These 19 T cell receptor beta chains came from one sample sequenced in a study of T-cell reconstitution after alpha-beta-depleted transplantation in children. TCRbeta library preparation incorporated unique molecular identifiers. TCRdb redid the calling of the PCR reads with MiXCR, one entry per CDR3 protein. This table has around 300,000 distinct CDR3 sequences, roughly 25% appearing once. The sequences come from PBMCs, mostly from graft donor cells, collected 180 days after TCRalphabeta/CD19-depleted stem cell transplant. These receptors came from a male patient between 5 and 17 years old who had a stem cell transplant for acute lymphoblastic leukemia, so the T cells may come from the graft donor.

CDR3 region: CSVEVRSGPNGAFF. The CDR3 DNA follows: TGCAGCGTTGAAGTTCGTTCCGGGCCCAACGGAGCTTTCTTT. The chain has TRBV29-1 and TRBJ1-1; D gene unclear. The CDR3 is 14 residues long. CDR1 SQVTM and CDR2 ANQGSEA come from the germline V gene. Trimming cost V 1 base and J 10 bases, with 19 bases left between them.

This clonotype occurred a few times. The V gene is TRBV27, the J gene TRBJ2-5; 9 bases match TRBD2. The trim removed 7 bases at V and 4 bases at J, leaving 7 bases unmatched. Germline V gene data show CDR1 as MNHEY and CDR2 as SMNVEV (reference sequence). CDR3 length equals 14 residues. CDR3: CASTRTSAGETQYF. The CDR3 region has the DNA TGTGCCAGCACCCGGACTAGCGCGGGAGAGACCCAGTACTTC.

This chain uses TRBV5-1 with TRBJ1-1; no clear D. The CDR3 extends over 13 amino acids. Germline assignment: CDR1 SGHRS and CDR2 YFSETQ. Trimming cost V 0 bases and J 10 bases, with 13 bases left between them. The CDR3 coding sequence is TGCGCCAGCAGCTTGGATTCCGGGTATAGAGCTTTCTTT. Translation: CASSLDSGYRAFF.

This chain joins TRBV5-1 and TRBJ1-4, with D unresolved. The CDR3 has 12 amino acids. V was pared by 7 bases and J by 7 bases, with 11 bases between. The V gene's germline CDR1 is SGHRS and CDR2 YFSETQ. The CDR3 region has the DNA TGCGCCAGCGGACGACCCGGTGAAAAACTGTTTTTT. This translates into CASGRPGEKLFF.

This rearrangement joins TRBV15 to TRBJ2-7; no reliable D call. Germline V lookup: CDR1 LNHNV, CDR2 YYDKDF (reference sequence). The CDR3 is made up of 14 amino acids. V was trimmed by 6 bases and J by 0 bases, leaving 12 bases between them. CDR3 region: CATRQVGLSYEQYF. The CDR3 region has the DNA TGTGCCACCAGGCAGGTAGGGCTCTCCTACGAGCAGTACTTC. Filled out from reference TRBV15 and TRBJ2-7, the complete variable domain reads DAMVIQNPRYQVTQFGKPVTLSCSQTLNHNVMYWYQQKSSQAPKLLFHYYDKDFNNEADTPDNFQSRRPNTSFCFLDIRSPGLGDTAMYLCATRQVGLSYEQYFGPGTRLTVT.

The rearrangement joins TRBV3-1 to TRBJ2-5; D unclear. This CDR3 spans 14 amino acids. Germline V gives CDR1 LGHDT, CDR2 YNNKEL (reference sequence). With 5 bases removed from V and 3 bases from J, the gap between germline ends came to 13 bases. This CDR3 is CASSVRLQEETQYF. The DNA for the CDR3 is TGTGCCAGCAGCGTACGACTCCAGGAAGAGACCCAGTACTTC.

This sequence joins TRBV7-9 and TRBJ1-3; D unclear. CDR3 length: 16 amino acids. Deletions cut 3 bases from V and 0 bases from J, with 12 bases between. Per germline, CDR1 SEHNR and CDR2 FQNEAQ (reference sequence). The CDR3 DNA sequence: TGTGCCAGCAGCTTCCTAGGACGGCTCTCTGGAAACACCATATATTTT. Translating it yields CASSFLGRLSGNTIYF.

The chain employs TRBV20-1 and TRBJ2-5; a possible D gene is TRBD2 (5 bases). Germline-derived CDR1 and CDR2 are DFQATT and SNEGSKA (reference sequence). The CDR3 length is 13 residues. V lost 3 bases, J lost 1 base, and 9 bases lay in between. The CDR3 here is CSARRAAQETQYF. The CDR3 DNA reads as TGCAGTGCTAGGAGAGCGGCCCAAGAGACCCAGTACTTC.

This sequence joins TRBV7-9 and TRBJ2-7; 10 positions agree with TRBD2. Unmatched junction bases numbered 8, after V lost 4 bases and J lost 5 bases. CDR1 SEHNR and CDR2 FQNEAQ come from the germline V gene (reference sequence). This CDR3 spans 15 amino acids. The CDR3 DNA sequence: TGTGCCAGCAGCTCCCTAAGCGGGAGGGCCCACGAGCAGTACTTC. This codes for CASSSLSGRAHEQYF.

The rearrangement joins TRBV9 to TRBJ2-1; D not resolved. Per germline, CDR1 SGDLS and CDR2 YYNGEE. CDR3 length equals 15 residues. The V and J ends lost 0 bases and 0 bases respectively, with 7 bases between them. In DNA, the CDR3 is TGTGCCAGCAGCGTAGGTCGGAGCTCCTACAATGAGCAGTTCTTC. Translated, it gives CASSVGRSSYNEQFF. Combining the CDR3 with reference TRBV9 and TRBJ2-1 gives the whole variable domain DSGVTQTPKHLITATGQRVTLRCSPRSGDLSVYWYQQSLDQGLQFLIQYYNGEERAKGNILERFSAQQFPDLHSELNLSSLELGDSALYFCASSVGRSSYNEQFFGPGTRLTVL.

This rearrangement joins TRBV29-1 to TRBJ1-3, with D unresolved. The germline gives CDR1 SQVTM, CDR2 ANQGSEA. CDR3 length: 13 amino acids. V was cut by 3 bases and J by 0 bases, with 6 bases left in between. The CDR3 loop is CSVDDLSGNTIYF. As DNA, the CDR3 is TGCAGCGTTGACGACCTCTCTGGAAACACCATATATTTT.

Concerning this clonotype itself: The conserved final phenylalanine or tryptophan is absent from the CDR3, which likely points to a read error. In DNA, the CDR3 is TGTGCCAGCAGTCCCCTTAGAGGCGGGCCGTACAATGAGCAGTTCCTC. It specifies CASSPLRGGPYNEQFL. The chain employs TRBV27 and TRBJ2-1, with a weak D call TRBD2 (5 bases). The germline gives CDR1 MNHEY, CDR2 SMNVEV (reference sequence). This CDR3 region has 16 residues. V was trimmed by 5 bases and J by 4 bases, leaving 18 bases between them.

This clonotype was seen only a few times. V and J are TRBV10-1 and TRBJ2-1; possibly TRBD2 for D (6 bases). Trimming pared 4 bases from V and 10 bases from J, leaving 11 bases between. The germline V gene has CDR1 WNHNN and CDR2 SYGVQD (reference sequence). The CDR3 runs 12 residues. The DNA for the CDR3 is TGCGCCAGCAGTGCCGGGGGAAGGGAGCAGTTCTTC. Translation: CASSAGGREQFF.

The chain recombines TRBV27 with TRBJ2-1; D remains unclear. Trimming removed 6 bases from V and 3 bases from J, with 9 bases in between. There are 13 residues in the CDR3. The germline CDR1 and CDR2 sequences are MNHEY and SMNVEV (reference sequence). The CDR3 here is CASRIRYYNEQFF. The CDR3 DNA sequence: TGTGCCAGCAGGATAAGATACTACAATGAGCAGTTCTTC.

At least ten counts were recorded for this clonotype. The chain is built from TRBV27 and TRBJ2-7; D may correspond to TRBD1 or TRBD2 (5 bases each). The CDR3 runs 15 residues. Trimming left V 5 bases short and J 0 bases short, with 14 bases between. Germline V gene data show CDR1 as MNHEY and CDR2 as SMNVEV (reference sequence). Written as DNA, the CDR3 is TGTGCCAGCAGTCCTAACTGGGGGAGCTCCTACGAGCAGTACTTC. It yields the protein CASSPNWGSSYEQYF.

The V call is TRBV24-1, the J call TRBJ1-2; tentatively, D is TRBD1 (6 bases). This CDR3 has 13 residues. V shed 6 bases and J shed 4 bases, with 11 bases lying between them. Germline CDR1 and CDR2: KGHDR and SFDVKD. CDR3 protein: CATSPQGLYGYTF. CDR3 sequence (DNA): TGTGCCACCAGTCCCCAGGGGCTCTATGGCTACACCTTC.

CDR3 in DNA: TGCAGTGCTATGGGCAGCCCAGGGCCCCAGCATTTT. This codes for CSAMGSPGPQHF. The rearrangement uses TRBV20-1 and TRBJ1-5; D not certain. V was pared by 4 bases and J by 9 bases, with 13 bases between. The CDR3 has 12 amino acids. Germline CDR1 DFQATT, CDR2 SNEGSKA (reference sequence).

This clonotype was seen a few times. The chain joins TRBV4-1 to TRBJ2-2, with D uncertain. This CDR3 contains 13 residues. CDR1 is MGHRA and CDR2 is YSYEKL in the germline V gene. V was pared by 3 bases and J by 5 bases, with 7 bases between. In DNA, the CDR3 is TGCGCCAGCAGCCAGAGCAAAACCGGGGAGCTGTTTTTT. Residues: CASSQSKTGELFF.

Only a few counts were recorded for this clonotype. This sequence joins TRBV5-1 and TRBJ2-1; 9 nucleotides line up with TRBD2. Germline V gene sequence: CDR1 SGHRS, CDR2 YFSETQ. This CDR3 is 16 amino acids long. The J segment lost 2 bases and the V segment lost 4 bases, leaving 7 bases of the junction unmatched. CDR3: CASSLSGRSAYNEQFF. The CDR3, as DNA: TGCGCCAGCAGCCTTAGCGGGAGAAGCGCCTACAATGAGCAGTTCTTC.